A single sample gave rise to the 23 T cell receptor beta chains below, sequenced in a study of neoadjuvant nivolumab and ipilimumab in lung cancer. Libraries were prepared by immunoSEQ multiplex PCR; TCRdb keeps only in-frame clonotypes and omits some of them. The sample carries over 4,000 clones, about 70% recorded once. Here the sequenced sample was tumor tissue, taken after neoadjuvant nivolumab, alone or with ipilimumab, at or shortly before surgery. The source is an adult with non-small cell lung cancer.

The V and J genes are TRBV7-2 and TRBJ1-6, with D possibly TRBD1 on 6 matching bases. Trimming cost V 4 bases and J 6 bases, with 16 bases left between them. The germline V gene has CDR1 SGHTA and CDR2 FQGNSA. The length of the CDR3 is 16 residues. For the CDR3, the DNA is TGTGCCAGCAGCTCACAGGGACTATTAAGTAATTCACCCCTCCACTTT. Translation: CASSSQGLLSNSPLHF.

This clone has a handful of counts. This sequence joins TRBV6-5 and TRBJ2-7; D is perhaps TRBD1 (5 bases). The CDR3 extends over 15 amino acids. Trimming cost V 2 bases and J 3 bases, with 14 bases left between them. Germline assignment: CDR1 MNHEY and CDR2 SVGAGI. DNA of the CDR3: TGTGCCAGCAGTTACCGGTTGTGGGGCAACTACGAGCAGTACTTC. This translates into CASSYRLWGNYEQYF.

The chain employs TRBV5-4 and TRBJ2-5; 11 bases match TRBD2. Germline trimming cut 4 bases from V and 3 bases from J; bases unmatched to any gene: 8. This CDR3 is 16 amino acids long. CDR1 and CDR2 (germline): SGHNT, YYREEE (reference sequence). The CDR3 nucleotides read TGTGCCAGCAGCGGAAGACTAGCGGGGAGAGAAGAGACCCAGTACTTC. Its protein is CASSGRLAGREETQYF.

This clone was counted only a few times. This chain joins TRBV6-6 and TRBJ1-6; 8 nucleotides match TRBD1. Trimming took 6 bases from V and 10 from J; bases not matched to a gene: 11. The germline gives CDR1 MNHNY, CDR2 SVGAGI (reference sequence). This CDR3 has 15 residues. As DNA, the CDR3 is TGTGCCAGCAGCGACCAGGACAGGGTCGGGTCACCCCTCCACTTT. Translating it yields CASSDQDRVGSPLHF.

The chain links TRBV7-2 to TRBJ1-5, with D unresolved. The CDR3 is made up of 13 amino acids. Germline V gene sequence: CDR1 SGHTA, CDR2 FQGNSA. V dropped 5 bases and J dropped 5 bases, with 10 bases sitting between them. CDR3 protein: CASSQSYYQPQHF. In DNA, the CDR3 is TGTGCCAGCAGCCAAAGCTACTATCAGCCCCAGCATTTT. The complete variable domain, with remaining parts taken from reference TRBV7-2 and TRBJ1-5, reads GAGVSQSPSNKVTEKGKDVELRCDPISGHTALYWYRQSLGQGLEFLIYFQGNSAPDKSGLPSDRFSAERTGGSVSTLTIQRTQQEDSAVYLCASSQSYYQPQHFGDGTRLSIL.

The chain has TRBV6-1 and TRBJ1-3; no definite D call. The V gene's germline CDR1 is MNHNS and CDR2 SASEGT. The CDR3 has 14 residues. V was trimmed by 6 bases and J by 0 bases, leaving 9 bases between them. The CDR3 loop reads CASRVRGSGNTIYF. Here the CDR3 DNA reads TGTGCCAGCAGGGTCCGGGGCTCTGGAAACACCATATATTTT.

This sequence joins TRBV6-6 and TRBJ1-1; 8 bases align to TRBD1. V shed 5 bases, J shed 5 bases, and the junction held 7 bases outside the gene matches. There are 14 residues in the CDR3. Germline V gives CDR1 MNHNY, CDR2 SVGAGI (reference sequence). The CDR3 DNA is TGTGCCAGCAGTGTACAGGGGGGAGCAACTGAAGCTTTCTTT. Translated, it gives CASSVQGGATEAFF.

This clone was seen a few times. This sequence joins TRBV6-1 and TRBJ1-6, with unresolved D. The length of the CDR3 is 13 residues. V was clipped by 3 bases and J by 9 bases, with 9 bases between them. Germline V CDR1 and CDR2: MNHNS, SASEGT. The CDR3 nucleotides are TGTGCCAGCAGTGAGTCAAACGGTTCACCCCTCCACTTT. Residues: CASSESNGSPLHF.

The chain is built from TRBV10-1 and TRBJ2-1; D ambiguous. Trimming left V 0 bases short and J 4 bases short, with 7 bases between. The germline V gene has CDR1 WNHNN and CDR2 SYGVQD (reference sequence). This CDR3 is 14 amino acids long. CDR3 loop: CASSESANYNEQFF. CDR3 DNA: TGCGCCAGCAGTGAGTCGGCAAATTACAATGAGCAGTTCTTC.

In its sample, this clone was seen once. V gene TRBV18 combines with J gene TRBJ1-1; the D gene is possibly TRBD1 (5 bases). The V and J ends lost 0 bases and 8 bases respectively, with 16 bases between them. The CDR3 contains 15 residues. Germline V gene sequence: CDR1 KGHSH, CDR2 LQKENI. CDR3 sequence reads: CASSPPVSSGIEAFF. CDR3 DNA: TGTGCCAGCTCACCACCGGTCTCTTCAGGGATCGAAGCTTTCTTT.

The table lists this clone with a count of one. The rearrangement links TRBV28 to TRBJ2-7; D not certain. CDR3 length equals 14 residues. Between the trimmed V and J ends, which lost 3 bases and 2 bases, there was a span of 11 bases. Germline CDR1 MDHEN, CDR2 SYDVKM. The CDR3 region is CASSFSWETYEQYF. In DNA, the CDR3 is TGTGCCAGCAGTTTTTCCTGGGAAACCTACGAGCAGTACTTC.

This chain joins TRBV5-6 and TRBJ2-5; tentative D call: TRBD1 (6 bases). In germline, CDR1 is SGHDT, CDR2 YYEEEE. V was cut by 4 bases and J by 5 bases, with 18 bases left in between. CDR3 length: 15 residues. This CDR3 is CASSGSGQGLETQYF. Written as DNA, the CDR3 is TGTGCCAGCAGCGGGTCAGGGCAGGGGCTCGAGACCCAGTACTTC.

The rearrangement uses TRBV19 and TRBJ1-3; the D is unclear. Germline values: CDR1 LNHDA, CDR2 SQIVND (reference sequence). The CDR3 runs to 15 residues. CDR3 nucleotide sequence: TGTGCTGCAAGGTCGGGCACCAGCTCTGGAAACACCATATATTTT. Residues: CAARSGTSSGNTIYF.

The J gene is TRBJ2-2, the V gene TRBV10-2; TRBD1 matches 8 bases. Germline CDR1 reads WSHSY; CDR2 reads SAAADI. The CDR3 sequence is 14 residues long. J gave up 1 base and V 11 bases, and 6 bases lay outside the gene matches. Written as DNA, the CDR3 is TGCGCCTATCAGGGGGCCGGGAACACCGGGGAGCTGTTTTTT. Amino acid sequence: CAYQGAGNTGELFF.

This clone is large in the sample. V gene TRBV5-4 combines with J gene TRBJ1-1; D unresolved. The CDR3 length is 12 residues. Germline-derived CDR1 and CDR2 are SGHNT and YYREEE (reference sequence). V dropped 5 bases and J dropped 8 bases, with 13 bases sitting between them. CDR3 sequence reads: CASRHEGREAFF. Here the CDR3 DNA reads TGTGCCAGCAGACACGAAGGGCGGGAAGCTTTCTTT.

In this sample, this clone turned up a few times. The rearrangement joins TRBV15 to TRBJ2-6; D might be TRBD1 or TRBD2, each matching 6 bases. From germline, CDR1 is LNHNV and CDR2 YYDKDF (reference sequence). V dropped 6 bases and J dropped 1 base, with 16 bases sitting between them. The CDR3 sequence is 17 residues long. CDR3 loop: CATRGQGTFSGANVLTF. The CDR3 coding sequence is TGTGCCACCAGGGGGCAGGGGACTTTTTCTGGGGCCAACGTCCTGACTTTC.

This clone has just a few counts. This chain's CDR3 is CASSSQGAGELFF. The DNA for the CDR3 is TGTGCCAGCAGCTCTCAGGGAGCCGGGGAGCTGTTTTTT. This chain links TRBV5-4 with TRBJ2-2, with D tentatively TRBD1 or TRBD2 (5 bases each). The CDR3 loop spans 13 amino acids. CDR1 is SGHNT, CDR2 YYREEE, per germline (reference sequence). V dropped 3 bases and J dropped 6 bases, with 9 bases sitting between them.

This clone has only a few counts. This rearrangement joins TRBV4-3 to TRBJ2-7; 7 bases map to TRBD1. The CDR3 has 15 residues. Germline loops: CDR1 LGHNA, CDR2 YSLEER. V lost 0 bases and J lost 3; bases outside the gene matches: 5. The CDR3 is CASSQEVTGFYEQYF. DNA of the CDR3: TGCGCCAGCAGCCAAGAGGTGACAGGGTTCTACGAGCAGTACTTC.

This chain joins TRBV10-2 and TRBJ2-1; D may be TRBD2 (6 bases). This CDR3 comprises 11 residues. Trimming shortened V by 3 bases and J by 10 bases, and 7 bases separated the two germline ends. Germline lookup yields CDR1 WSHSY and CDR2 SAAADI. CDR3 sequence: CASSELAEQFF. For the CDR3, the DNA is TGCGCCAGCAGTGAACTAGCCGAGCAGTTCTTC.

To note about this clone: This sample includes further DNA sequences coding for the same CDR3. This chain joins TRBV6-6 and TRBJ1-6; D not certain. CDR3 size: 13 residues. Per germline, CDR1 MNHNY and CDR2 SVGAGI (reference sequence). The germline V and J ends were trimmed by 4 bases and 7 bases, with 8 bases remaining between them. The CDR3 DNA reads as TGTGCCAGCAGTTCCCCTGAGAATTCACCCCTCCACTTT. It encodes CASSSPENSPLHF.

This sequence joins TRBV28 and TRBJ2-7; TRBD1 might be the D (5 bases). The CDR3 has 15 amino acids. V was pared by 2 bases and J by 0 bases, with 11 bases between. Germline assignment: CDR1 MDHEN and CDR2 SYDVKM. The CDR3 here is CASSLRGSVSYEQYF. CDR3 coding DNA: TGTGCCAGCAGTTTAAGGGGTTCGGTCTCCTACGAGCAGTACTTC. The full variable domain, rest sourced from reference TRBV28 and TRBJ2-7, is DVKVTQSSRYLVKRTGEKVFLECVQDMDHENMFWYRQDPGLGLRLIYFSYDVKMKEKGDIPEGYSVSREKKERFSLILESASTNQTSMYLCASSLRGSVSYEQYFGPGTRLTVT.

V and J are TRBV14 and TRBJ1-2, with D unresolved. V was pared by 1 base and J by 6 bases, with 9 bases between. Germline CDR1 reads SGHDN; CDR2 reads FVKESK. CDR3 length: 13 amino acids. Here the CDR3 reads CASSQAGVHGYTF. In nucleotides, the CDR3 is TGTGCCAGCAGCCAAGCTGGGGTCCATGGCTACACCTTC.

The chain employs TRBV7-2 and TRBJ2-5, with 7 bases matching TRBD2. In germline, CDR1 is SGHTA, CDR2 FQGNSA. The V segment lost 5 bases and the J segment 4 bases; nucleotides outside the gene matches: 10. The CDR3 has 15 amino acids. The CDR3 region has the DNA TGTGCCAGCAGCCTAACGGCGGGGGACGGAGAGACCCAGTACTTC. Protein sequence: CASSLTAGDGETQYF.